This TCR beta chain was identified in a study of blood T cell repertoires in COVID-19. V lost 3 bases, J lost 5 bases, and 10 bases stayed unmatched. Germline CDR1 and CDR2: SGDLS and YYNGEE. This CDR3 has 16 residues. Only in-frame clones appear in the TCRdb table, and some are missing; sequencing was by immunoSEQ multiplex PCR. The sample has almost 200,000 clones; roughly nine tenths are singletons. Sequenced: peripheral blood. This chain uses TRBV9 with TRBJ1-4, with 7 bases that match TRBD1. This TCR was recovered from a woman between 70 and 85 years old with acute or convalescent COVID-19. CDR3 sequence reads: CASSGRRGLPNEKLFF. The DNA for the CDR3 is TGTGCCAGCAGCGGGAGGAGGGGGCTCCCAAATGAAAAACTGTTTTTT.